The rows below give T cell receptor beta chains drawn from one sample of a study of CXCR3-negative and CXCR3-positive naive CD8 T cells. For each CDR3 protein, TCRdb gives one entry from its re-call of the 5' RACE reads, without DNA. This sample's table reports around 48,000 distinct CDR3 sequences. The sample taken for sequencing was memory CD8+ T cells from blood. These receptors were collected from a human donor in good health. Some clones in this sample may be carry-over from other donors' samples. Both conserved end residues are part of each CDR3.

v_gene,j_gene,CDR3aa
TRBV7-6,TRBJ2-3,CASSLRDSAADTQYF
TRBV4-3,TRBJ2-1,CASSARGGEYNEQFF
TRBV29-1,TRBJ2-1,CSVNTAVSYNEQFF
TRBV7-9,TRBJ1-6,CASSSTGTHGNSPLHF
TRBV29-1,TRBJ1-2,CSVEDEQGASYGYTF
TRBV14,TRBJ2-4,CASSQARTGGKNIQYF
TRBV10-3,TRBJ2-7,CAISESQGSEQYF
TRBV28,TRBJ2-1,CASSLYSGLEQFF
TRBV18,TRBJ2-7,CASSPSLGRASYEQYF
TRBV27,TRBJ2-7,CASSSLAVNEQYF
TRBV14,TRBJ2-7,CASSAFGGGYYEQYF
TRBV5-6,TRBJ2-7,CASSATTSTYEQYF
TRBV28,TRBJ2-1,CASSFPPYRTGLNEQFF
TRBV28,TRBJ2-6,CASQNRGSGANVLTF
TRBV20-1,TRBJ2-7,CSAEGPEAAAYEQYF
TRBV20-1,TRBJ2-5,CSARYGETQYF
TRBV20-1,TRBJ1-1,CSARTAQGGDTEAFF
TRBV14,TRBJ1-5,CASSQDVSVSNQPQHF
TRBV6-2/TRBV6-3,TRBJ2-7,CASSYPTRTGKYEQYF
TRBV7-6,TRBJ1-3,CASSLAHSGNTIYF
TRBV29-1,TRBJ2-2,CSAAYTGELFF
TRBV7-9,TRBJ2-3,CASSSDSGDTQYF
TRBV18,TRBJ2-1,CASSPAGGTYNEQFF
TRBV28,TRBJ2-1,CASEGQRGSYNEQFF
TRBV5-1,TRBJ1-1,CASSWGTSYTEAFF
TRBV27,TRBJ2-1,CASSFSTYNEQFF
TRBV6-2/TRBV6-3,TRBJ1-2,CASSYWGQGSEGYTF